Each of the 18 T cell receptor beta chains below was sequenced from the same sample in a study of T cell responses to AZD1222 COVID-19 vaccine. TCRdb keeps only in-frame clones here, not all; method: immunoSEQ multiplex PCR. Of approximately 150,000 clones listed, 80% to 90% are singletons. Sample: peripheral blood, taken on day 0 of AZD1222 vaccination. These receptors were taken from an adult in good health.

V and J are TRBV9 and TRBJ1-2; D gene ambiguous. Trimming pared 4 bases from V and 8 bases from J, leaving 15 bases between. Per the germline V gene, CDR1 is SGDLS and CDR2 is YYNGEE. CDR3 length: 13 amino acids. CDR3: CASSLLRHRGYTF. CDR3 in DNA: TGTGCCAGCAGCCTCCTTCGACATAGGGGCTACACCTTC.

The rearrangement links TRBV14 to TRBJ1-6; no clear D gene. The ends were cut back, 2 bases at V and 5 bases at J, with 4 bases in the middle. This CDR3 comprises 13 residues. The germline V gene encodes CDR1 SGHDN and CDR2 FVKESK. The CDR3 spells CASSQSHNSPLHF. The CDR3 bases are TGTGCCAGCAGCCAATCCCATAATTCACCCCTCCACTTT.

This chain joins TRBV7-2 and TRBJ2-1; no definite D call. V lost 5 bases, J lost 0 bases, and 11 bases lay in between. Germline V gives CDR1 SGHTA, CDR2 FQGNSA. This CDR3 region has 15 residues. The CDR3 region is CASSADRSSYNEQFF. The CDR3 DNA reads TGTGCCAGCAGCGCCGACCGAAGCTCCTACAATGAGCAGTTCTTC.

The V call is TRBV5-6, the J call TRBJ2-3, with D hard to call. The CDR3 runs to 13 residues. The germline CDR1 and CDR2 sequences are SGHDT and YYEEEE. V lost 4 bases and J 1 base, leaving 7 bases between the germline ends. This CDR3 is CASSLKGTDTQYF. The CDR3, as DNA: TGTGCCAGCAGCCTAAAAGGCACAGATACGCAGTATTTT.

The chain is built from TRBV2 and TRBJ2-3, with 8 nucleotides matching TRBD2. The germline V gene has CDR1 SNHLY and CDR2 FYNNEI. The CDR3 covers 13 residues. V lost 6 bases, J lost 4 bases, and 3 bases stayed unmatched. This chain's CDR3 is CASRKREPDTQYF. CDR3 coding DNA: TGTGCCAGCAGGAAGCGGGAGCCAGATACGCAGTATTTT.

CDR3 sequence: CASSLAGGIEPQHF. The DNA for the CDR3 is TGTGCCAGCAGCTTAGCGGGGGGCATAGAGCCCCAGCATTTT. V gene TRBV7-9 combines with J gene TRBJ1-5; D is perhaps TRBD1 (6 bases). The V end was cut by 0 bases, the J end by 8 bases, with 11 bases between. There are 14 residues in the CDR3. The germline V gene encodes CDR1 SEHNR and CDR2 FQNEAQ (reference sequence).

V gene TRBV19 combines with J gene TRBJ1-3; possibly TRBD1 for D (6 bases). Trimming took off 5 bases at V and 2 bases at J, with 13 bases between the two ends. The germline gives CDR1 LNHDA, CDR2 SQIVND (reference sequence). The CDR3 runs to 15 residues. CDR3 sequence (DNA): TGTGCCAGTAGTCCTCGGGGGGCGCCTGGAAACACCATATATTTT. It yields the protein CASSPRGAPGNTIYF.

For this clone: Other DNA sequences of this sample code for an identical CDR3. The V gene is TRBV15, the J gene TRBJ1-5; D uncertain. The V and J ends lost 1 base and 6 bases respectively, with 7 bases between them. The CDR3 has 13 amino acids. Germline V lookup: CDR1 LNHNV, CDR2 YYDKDF (reference sequence). CDR3 DNA: TGTGCCACCAGCAGAGGGGGAAGTCAGCCCCAGCATTTT. Residues: CATSRGGSQPQHF.

As regards this clone: The same CDR3 can be traced to other DNA sequences in this sample. This chain connects TRBV12-3 or TRBV12-4 to TRBJ1-2; perhaps TRBD1 as D (6 bases). V was clipped by 2 bases and J by 2 bases, with 6 bases between them. The CDR3 sequence is 13 residues long. The CDR3 sequence: CASSLTGNYGYTF. The CDR3 DNA follows: TGTGCCAGCAGTTTAACAGGGAACTATGGCTACACCTTC.

The rearrangement uses TRBV28 and TRBJ2-7, with D unresolved. V lost 3 bases to trimming and J lost 5 bases, with 14 bases between them. Looked up from germline, CDR1 is MDHEN and CDR2 is SYDVKM. This CDR3 comprises 14 residues. This CDR3 is CASSLVRAHHEQYF. In DNA, the CDR3 is TGTGCCAGCAGTTTGGTCCGGGCCCACCACGAGCAGTACTTC.

This rearrangement joins TRBV10-2 to TRBJ2-3; 11 nucleotides agree with TRBD2. The CDR3 consists of 17 residues. With V trimmed by 3 bases and J by 2 bases, 7 bases remained unmatched. Germline CDR1 WSHSY, CDR2 SAAADI. CDR3: CASSDRGTSGNTDTQYF. DNA for the CDR3: TGCGCCAGCAGTGACCGCGGGACTAGCGGAAACACAGATACGCAGTATTTT.

The chain has TRBV27 and TRBJ2-1; D remains unclear. The ends were cut back, 4 bases at V and 10 bases at J, with 17 bases in the middle. Germline assignment: CDR1 MNHEY and CDR2 SMNVEV (reference sequence). The CDR3 consists of 14 residues. Written as DNA, the CDR3 is TGTGCCAGCAGTTGGGGTTCGACTGCGGCGGAGCAGTTCTTC. Its protein product is CASSWGSTAAEQFF.

The chain combines TRBV6-5 with TRBJ2-2; TRBD1 agrees at 7 bases. The CDR3 is made up of 16 amino acids. The germline V gene has CDR1 MNHEY and CDR2 SVGAGI. Trimming cost V 0 bases and J 3 bases; bases outside gene matches: 4. The CDR3 sequence is CASSYSNRGYTGELFF. The CDR3 DNA reads as TGTGCCAGCAGTTACTCGAACAGGGGATACACCGGGGAGCTGTTTTTT.

This clone was seen just once. The rearrangement links TRBV28 to TRBJ2-5; 8 nucleotides agree with TRBD2. This CDR3 is 15 amino acids long. The germline gives CDR1 MDHEN, CDR2 SYDVKM. Losses at the gene ends were 2 bases for V and 2 bases for J; bases not matched to a gene: 4. CDR3: CASSLTSGGQETQYF. CDR3 nucleotide sequence: TGTGCCAGCAGTTTAACCAGCGGGGGACAAGAGACCCAGTACTTC.

The CDR3 here is CASSQTSAYEQYF. CDR3 nucleotides: TGTGCCAGCAGCCAAACGAGCGCCTACGAGCAGTACTTC. The rearrangement links TRBV7-9 to TRBJ2-7; D unclear. The CDR3 contains 13 residues. With 5 bases removed from V and 2 bases from J, the gap between germline ends came to 10 bases. CDR1 is SEHNR, CDR2 FQNEAQ, per germline (reference sequence).

CDR3 in DNA: TGTGCCTGGAGTCCCGGACAGGGAAGTAAGGAAAAACTGTTTTTT. Protein sequence: CAWSPGQGSKEKLFF. The chain employs TRBV30 and TRBJ1-4; 8 nucleotides align to TRBD1. The germline CDR1 and CDR2 sequences are GTSNPN and SVGIG (reference sequence). V was clipped by 2 bases and J by 8 bases; unmatched bases: 10. This CDR3 is 15 amino acids long.

This rearrangement joins TRBV28 to TRBJ1-2; D not resolved. The germline CDR1 and CDR2 sequences are MDHEN and SYDVKM. This CDR3 region has 15 residues. V lost 1 base, J lost 4 bases, and 13 bases lay in between. This chain's CDR3 is CASSLSWRASYGYTF. For the CDR3, the DNA is TGTGCCAGCAGTTTATCATGGCGGGCCAGCTATGGCTACACCTTC.

The rearrangement links TRBV30 to TRBJ1-2; D might be TRBD1 (5 bases). V was cut by 5 bases and J by 5 bases, with 18 bases left in between. Per germline, CDR1 GTSNPN and CDR2 SVGIG (reference sequence). This CDR3 comprises 14 residues. The CDR3 loop is CAWLRGTAFYGYTF. CDR3 in DNA: TGTGCCTGGCTTAGAGGGACCGCATTTTATGGCTACACCTTC.